The text below deals with one T cell receptor beta chain. In the authors' methods: The assay estimated nucleated cells by amplifying reference gene primers. The assay was immunoSEQ multiplex PCR, and TCRdb's table has in-frame clones only and misses some. The V and J calls and clone size are taken from that table; D and trimming were inferred from the DNA. The profile covers around 110,000 clones, with about 81% appearing a single time and roughly 7.7% taken by the ten largest. This CDR3 spans 15 amino acids. Germline-derived CDR1 and CDR2 are MDHEN and SYDVKM. Losses at the gene ends were 3 bases for V and 7 bases for J; bases not matched to a gene: 9. The data derive from a study of blood T cell repertoires in COVID-19. Study as a whole: Researchers got acute and convalescent COVID-19 samples from the United States, Italy and Spain. PBMCs, B-cell-depleted T cells, or T cells provided the cDNA or gDNA that made up the material.

The V and J genes are TRBV28 and TRBJ1-5; 7 bases align to TRBD1. This receptor was taken from a man in his 70s with acute or convalescent COVID-19. What was sequenced was peripheral blood. The CDR3 here is CASSLGQGGWQPQHF. CDR3 DNA: TGTGCCAGCAGTTTGGGTCAAGGGGGCTGGCAGCCCCAGCATTTT.